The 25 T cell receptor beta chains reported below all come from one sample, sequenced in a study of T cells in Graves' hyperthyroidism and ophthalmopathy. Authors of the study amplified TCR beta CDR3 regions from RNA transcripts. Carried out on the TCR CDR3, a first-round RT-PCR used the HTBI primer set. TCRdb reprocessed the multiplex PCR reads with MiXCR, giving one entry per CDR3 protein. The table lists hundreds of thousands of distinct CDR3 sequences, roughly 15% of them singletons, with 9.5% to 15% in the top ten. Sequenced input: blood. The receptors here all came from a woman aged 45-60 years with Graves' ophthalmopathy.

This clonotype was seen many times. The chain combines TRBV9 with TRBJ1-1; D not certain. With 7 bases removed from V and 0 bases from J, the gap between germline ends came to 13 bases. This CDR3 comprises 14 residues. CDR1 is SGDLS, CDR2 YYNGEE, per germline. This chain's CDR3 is CASALSQMNTEAFF. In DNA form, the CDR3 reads TGTGCCAGCGCCCTCTCCCAGATGAACACTGAAGCTTTCTTT.

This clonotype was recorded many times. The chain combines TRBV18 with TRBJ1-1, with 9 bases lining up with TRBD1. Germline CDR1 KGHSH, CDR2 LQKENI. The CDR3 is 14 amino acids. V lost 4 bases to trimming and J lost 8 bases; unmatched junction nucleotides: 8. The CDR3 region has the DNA TGTGCCAGCTCACTGGGGGACAGGGATTTCGAAGCTTTCTTT. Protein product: CASSLGDRDFEAFF.

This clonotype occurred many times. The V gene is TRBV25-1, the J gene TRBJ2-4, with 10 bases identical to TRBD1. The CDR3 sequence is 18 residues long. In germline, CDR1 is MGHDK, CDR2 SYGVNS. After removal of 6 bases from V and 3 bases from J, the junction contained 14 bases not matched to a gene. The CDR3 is CASSATGGVDRGKNIQYF. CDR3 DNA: TGTGCCAGCAGCGCGACAGGGGGCGTTGATCGGGGCAAAAACATTCAGTACTTC.

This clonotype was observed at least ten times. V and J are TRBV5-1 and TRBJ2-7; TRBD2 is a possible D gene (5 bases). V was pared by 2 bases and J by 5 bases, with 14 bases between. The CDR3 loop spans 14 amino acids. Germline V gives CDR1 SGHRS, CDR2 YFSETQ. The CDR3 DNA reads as TGCGCCAGCAGCTTTTCACATGGAGGAAACGAGCAGTACTTC. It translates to CASSFSHGGNEQYF.

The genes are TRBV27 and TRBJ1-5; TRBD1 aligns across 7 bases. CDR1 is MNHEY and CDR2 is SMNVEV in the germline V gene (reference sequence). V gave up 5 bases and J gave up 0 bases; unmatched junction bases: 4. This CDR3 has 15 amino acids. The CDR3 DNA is TGTGCCAGCAGTGGGGACAGCTTTAGCAATCAGCCCCAGCATTTT. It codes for CASSGDSFSNQPQHF.

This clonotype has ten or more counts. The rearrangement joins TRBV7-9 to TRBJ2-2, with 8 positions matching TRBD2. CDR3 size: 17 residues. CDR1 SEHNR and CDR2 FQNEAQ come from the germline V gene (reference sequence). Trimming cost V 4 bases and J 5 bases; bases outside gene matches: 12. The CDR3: CASSSSLAGGGTGELFF. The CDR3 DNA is TGTGCCAGCAGCTCCTCGCTAGCGGGTGGCGGGACCGGGGAGCTGTTTTTT. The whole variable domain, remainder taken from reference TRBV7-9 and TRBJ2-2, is DTGVSQNPRHKITKRGQNVTFRCDPISEHNRLYWYRQTLGQGPEFLTYFQNEAQLEKSRLLSDRFSAERPKGSFSTLEIQRTEQGDSAMYLCASSSSLAGGGTGELFFGEGSRLTVL.

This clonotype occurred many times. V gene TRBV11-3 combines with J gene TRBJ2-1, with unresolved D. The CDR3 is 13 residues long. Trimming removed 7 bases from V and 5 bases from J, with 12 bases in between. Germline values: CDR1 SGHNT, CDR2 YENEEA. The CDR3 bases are TGTGCCAGCACCCGACGTCCAAACAATGAGCAGTTCTTC. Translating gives CASTRRPNNEQFF.

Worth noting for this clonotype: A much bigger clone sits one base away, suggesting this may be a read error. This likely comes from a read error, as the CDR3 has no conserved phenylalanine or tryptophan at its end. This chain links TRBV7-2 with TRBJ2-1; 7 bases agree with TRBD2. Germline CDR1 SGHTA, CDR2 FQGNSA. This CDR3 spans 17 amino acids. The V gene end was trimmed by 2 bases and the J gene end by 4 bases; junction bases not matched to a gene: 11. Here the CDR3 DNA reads TGTGCCAGCAGCTTACCCGGGGACTACAAGTCTTACAATGAGCAGTTCCTC. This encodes CASSLPGDYKSYNEQFL.

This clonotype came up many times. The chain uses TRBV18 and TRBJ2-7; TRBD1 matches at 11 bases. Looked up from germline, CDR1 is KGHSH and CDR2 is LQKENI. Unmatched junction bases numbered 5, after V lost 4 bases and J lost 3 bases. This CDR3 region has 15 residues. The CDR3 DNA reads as TGTGCCAGCTCACGAACCGGGACAGGGGGCTACGAGCAGTACTTC. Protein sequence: CASSRTGTGGYEQYF. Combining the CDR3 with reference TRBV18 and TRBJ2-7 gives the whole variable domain NAGVMQNPRHLVRRRGQEARLRCSPMKGHSHVYWYRQLPEEGLKFMVYLQKENIIDESGMPKERFSAEFPKEGPSILRIQQVVRGDSAAYFCASSRTGTGGYEQYFGPGTRLTVT.

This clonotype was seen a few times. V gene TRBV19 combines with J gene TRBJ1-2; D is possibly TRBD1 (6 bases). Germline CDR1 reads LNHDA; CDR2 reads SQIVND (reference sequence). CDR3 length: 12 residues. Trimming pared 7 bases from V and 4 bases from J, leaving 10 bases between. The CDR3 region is CASNRAGYGYTF. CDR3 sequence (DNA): TGTGCCAGTAACAGGGCCGGCTATGGCTACACCTTC.

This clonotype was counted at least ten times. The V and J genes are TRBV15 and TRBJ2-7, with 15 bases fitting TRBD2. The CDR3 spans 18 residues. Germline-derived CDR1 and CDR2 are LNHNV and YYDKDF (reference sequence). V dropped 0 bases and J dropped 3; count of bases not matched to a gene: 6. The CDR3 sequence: CATSRDGLAGGLIYEQYF. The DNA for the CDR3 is TGTGCCACCAGCAGAGATGGACTAGCGGGAGGGCTAATCTACGAGCAGTACTTC.

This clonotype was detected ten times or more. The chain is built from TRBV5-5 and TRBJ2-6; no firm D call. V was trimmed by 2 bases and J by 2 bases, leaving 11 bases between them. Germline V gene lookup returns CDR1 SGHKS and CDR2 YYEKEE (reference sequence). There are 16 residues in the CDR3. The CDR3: CASSLLGATGANVLTF. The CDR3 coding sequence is TGTGCCAGCAGCTTACTGGGTGCCACTGGGGCCAACGTCCTGACTTTC.

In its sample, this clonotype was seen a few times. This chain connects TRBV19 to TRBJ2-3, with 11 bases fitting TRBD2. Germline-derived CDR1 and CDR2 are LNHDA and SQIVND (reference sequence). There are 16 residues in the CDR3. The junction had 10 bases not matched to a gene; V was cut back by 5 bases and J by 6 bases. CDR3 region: CASSPRTSGFGDTQYF. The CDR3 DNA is TGTGCCAGTAGTCCCAGGACTAGCGGGTTCGGGGATACGCAGTATTTT.

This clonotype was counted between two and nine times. For the CDR3, the DNA is TGTGCCTGGAGGCACGGTTGGGGATTTGGCCGATCCTACGAGCAGTACTTC. This sequence encodes CAWRHGWGFGRSYEQYF. This sequence joins TRBV30 and TRBJ2-7, with no clear D. The CDR3 consists of 17 residues. Germline V gene lookup returns CDR1 GTSNPN and CDR2 SVGIG (reference sequence). Trimming took 3 bases from V and 1 from J, leaving 22 bases between them.

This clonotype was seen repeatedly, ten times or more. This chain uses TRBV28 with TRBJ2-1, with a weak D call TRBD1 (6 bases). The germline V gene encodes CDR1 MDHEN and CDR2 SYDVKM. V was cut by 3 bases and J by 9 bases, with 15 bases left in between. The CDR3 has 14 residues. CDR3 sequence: CASSFLDSQGEQFF. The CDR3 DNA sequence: TGTGCCAGCAGTTTCCTGGACAGCCAGGGTGAGCAGTTCTTC.

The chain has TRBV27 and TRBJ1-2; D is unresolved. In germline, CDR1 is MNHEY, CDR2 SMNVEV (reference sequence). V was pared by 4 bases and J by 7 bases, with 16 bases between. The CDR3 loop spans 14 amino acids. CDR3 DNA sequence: TGTGCCAGCAGTTCACTTCTGTGGGCCGTTGGCTACACCTTC. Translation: CASSSLLWAVGYTF.

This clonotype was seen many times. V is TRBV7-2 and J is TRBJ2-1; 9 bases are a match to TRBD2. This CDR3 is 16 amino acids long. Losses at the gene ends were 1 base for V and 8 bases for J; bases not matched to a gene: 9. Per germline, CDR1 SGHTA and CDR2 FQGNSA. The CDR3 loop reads CASSLGQSGRFHEQFF. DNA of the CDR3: TGTGCCAGCAGCTTAGGGCAGAGCGGGAGGTTCCATGAGCAGTTCTTC.

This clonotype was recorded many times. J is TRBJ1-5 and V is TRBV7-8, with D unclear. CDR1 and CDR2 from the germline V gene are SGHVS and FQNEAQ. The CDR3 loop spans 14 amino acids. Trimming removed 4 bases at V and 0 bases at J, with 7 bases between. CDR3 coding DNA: TGTGCCAGCAGCTCCGGGATTAGCAATCAGCCCCAGCATTTT. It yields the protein CASSSGISNQPQHF. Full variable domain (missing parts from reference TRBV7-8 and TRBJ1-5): GAGVSQSPRYKVAKRGQDVALRCDPISGHVSLFWYQQALGQGPEFLTYFQNEAQLDKSGLPSDRFFAERPEGSVSTLKIQRTQQEDSAVYLCASSSGISNQPQHFGDGTRLSIL.

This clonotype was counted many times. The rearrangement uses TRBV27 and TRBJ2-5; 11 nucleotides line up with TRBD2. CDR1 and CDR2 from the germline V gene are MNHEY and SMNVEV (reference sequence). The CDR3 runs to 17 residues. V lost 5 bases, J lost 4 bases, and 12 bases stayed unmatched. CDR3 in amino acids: CASSPTLGLAGGETQYF. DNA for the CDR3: TGTGCCAGCAGTCCCACGCTCGGGCTAGCGGGAGGAGAGACCCAGTACTTC.

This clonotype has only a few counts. The DNA of the CDR3 is TGTGCCACCAGTGACCTAAGGGACAATGAGCAGTTCTTC. It encodes CATSDLRDNEQFF. The rearrangement joins TRBV24-1 to TRBJ2-1; D not resolved. The CDR3 covers 13 residues. CDR1 and CDR2 from the germline V gene are KGHDR and SFDVKD. V lost 4 bases to trimming and J lost 5 bases, with 8 bases between them.

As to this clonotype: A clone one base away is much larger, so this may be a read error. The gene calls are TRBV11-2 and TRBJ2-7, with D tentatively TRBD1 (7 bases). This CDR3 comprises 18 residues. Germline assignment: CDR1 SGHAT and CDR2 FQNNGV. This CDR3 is CASSHFPRSDRDSCEQYF. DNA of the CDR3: TGTGCCAGCAGCCATTTTCCACGGTCTGACAGGGACTCCTGCGAGCAGTACTTC. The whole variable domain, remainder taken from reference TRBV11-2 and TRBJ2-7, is EAGVAQSPRYKIIEKRQSVAFWCNPISGHATLYWYQQILGQGPKLLIQFQNNGVVDDSQLPKDRFSAERLKGVDSTLKIQPAKLEDSAVYLCASSHFPRSDRDSCEQYFGPGTRLTVT.

The CDR3, as DNA: TGTGCCAGCAGCCGCAGGGAGAGCGGTTACAATGAGCAGTTCTTC. Translation gives CASSRRESGYNEQFF. The V and J genes are TRBV3-1 and TRBJ2-1; D could derive from TRBD1 or TRBD2 (5 bases each). Germline loops: CDR1 LGHDT, CDR2 YNNKEL (reference sequence). Trimming stripped 4 bases from V and 4 bases from J, with 14 bases between. The CDR3 contains 15 residues.

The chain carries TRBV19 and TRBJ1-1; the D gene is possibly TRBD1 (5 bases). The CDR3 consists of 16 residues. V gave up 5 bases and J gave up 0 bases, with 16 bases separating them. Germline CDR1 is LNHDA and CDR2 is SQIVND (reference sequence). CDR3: CASSGLRGAMNTEAFF. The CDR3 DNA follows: TGTGCCAGTAGTGGGCTGAGAGGGGCTATGAACACTGAAGCTTTCTTT.

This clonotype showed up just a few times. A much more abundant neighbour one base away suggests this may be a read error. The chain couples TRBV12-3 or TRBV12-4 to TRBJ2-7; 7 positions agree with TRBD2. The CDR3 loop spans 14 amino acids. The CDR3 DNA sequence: TGTGTCAGCAGTTTATCGGGGGGAGCGAGCGAGCAGTACTTC. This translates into CVSSLSGGASEQYF.

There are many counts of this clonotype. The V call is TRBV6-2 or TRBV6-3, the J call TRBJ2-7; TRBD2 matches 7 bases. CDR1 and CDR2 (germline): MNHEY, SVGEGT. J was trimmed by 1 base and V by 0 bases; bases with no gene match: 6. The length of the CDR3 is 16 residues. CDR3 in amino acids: CASSYSKASGSYEQYF. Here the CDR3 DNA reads TGTGCCAGCAGTTACTCGAAGGCTAGCGGATCCTACGAGCAGTACTTC.